This is a list of T cell receptor beta chains from one sample in a study of blood T cell repertoires in COVID-19. Produced via immunoSEQ multiplex PCR; TCRdb's table is partial and in-frame only. The data contain about 110,000 clones, approximately 85% of them seen just once; the ten biggest clones take up about 2%. Sample: peripheral blood. The origin of the receptors is a human donor in a cohort sampled during active COVID-19. The CDR3 runs from the conserved cysteine through the conserved F or W. Fields, in order: J gene, V gene, D gene, clone size, CDR3 protein, CDR3 DNA. D genes are given only for firm matches. Size is omitted from some rows. Given values are once, few, many or a class for expanded clones.

>TRBJ2-7|TRBV10-3|NA|NA
CAISVLTSGYEQYF
TGTGCCATCAGTGTTTTGACCTCCGGGTACGAGCAGTACTTC
>TRBJ2-1|TRBV7-2|NA|NA
CASSLVRASEQFF
TGTGCCAGCAGCTTAGTTCGGGCTAGCGAGCAGTTCTTC
>TRBJ1-6|TRBV7-2|NA|NA
CASSLGTGNSPLHF
TGTGCCAGCAGCTTAGGGACGGGGAATTCACCCCTCCACTTT
>TRBJ1-1|TRBV7-2|NA|NA
CASGGREGLAAFF
TGTGCCAGCGGGGGCCGGGAGGGTCTTGCAGCTTTCTTT
>TRBJ1-5|TRBV28|TRBD1|NA
CASSSGTGGSRGPQHF
TGTGCCAGCAGTTCCGGGACAGGGGGATCTCGTGGGCCCCAGCATTTT
>TRBJ1-5|TRBV9|NA|NA
CASSAQGSANQPQHF
TGTGCCAGCAGCGCCCAGGGTTCGGCCAATCAGCCCCAGCATTTT
>TRBJ1-5|TRBV7-2|NA|NA
CASSLGRRVKEPQHF
TGTGCCAGCAGCTTAGGTCGGCGGGTCAAGGAGCCCCAGCATTTT
>TRBJ2-1|TRBV4-1|NA|NA
CASSQHDLISYNEQFF
TGCGCCAGCAGCCAGCATGATCTAATCTCCTACAATGAGCAGTTCTTC
>TRBJ2-5|TRBV7-9|TRBD2|NA
CASSMAGLVGETQYF
TGTGCCAGCAGCATGGCTGGACTAGTTGGAGAGACCCAGTACTTC
>TRBJ2-3|TRBV18|TRBD2|medium-sized
CASSPGRAPDTQYF
TGTGCCAGCTCACCGGGGAGGGCCCCAGATACGCAGTATTTT
>TRBJ2-3|TRBV9|TRBD2|NA
CASSVGLAATGDTQYF
TGTGCCAGCAGCGTAGGACTAGCGGCGACGGGGGATACGCAGTATTTT
>TRBJ2-3|TRBV6-6|TRBD2|NA
CASSGRLAGSTDTQYF
TGTGCCAGCAGTGGACGACTAGCGGGGTCCACAGATACGCAGTATTTT
>TRBJ1-1|TRBV7-9|NA|few
CASSLQGGTEAFF
TGTGCCAGCAGCTTGCAGGGAGGGACTGAAGCTTTCTTT
>TRBJ2-3|TRBV28|TRBD2|NA
CASKRVRTSTTDTQYF
TGTGCCAGCAAACGGGTTAGGACTAGCACCACAGATACGCAGTATTTT
>TRBJ1-5|TRBV20-1|NA|NA
CSASFEGVSNQPQHF
TGCAGTGCTAGTTTCGAGGGCGTAAGCAATCAGCCCCAGCATTTT
>TRBJ1-1|TRBV7-8|TRBD1|NA
CASSSRTGEVSTEAFF
TGTGCCAGCAGCTCGCGGACAGGGGAGGTCAGCACTGAAGCTTTCTTT
>TRBJ1-3|TRBV6-5|NA|NA
CASSYGPTGGNTIYF
TGTGCCAGCAGTTACGGTCCGACAGGTGGAAACACCATATATTTT
>TRBJ2-3|TRBV9|TRBD1|NA
CASSVGARGLSTDTQYF
TGTGCCAGCAGCGTAGGAGCCAGGGGGCTAAGCACAGATACGCAGTATTTT
>TRBJ2-5|TRBV7-2|TRBD1|NA
CASSLARQGGGETQYF
TGTGCCAGCAGCTTAGCGCGACAGGGGGGTGGAGAGACCCAGTACTTC
>TRBJ2-4|TRBV29-1|TRBD1|NA
CSAETGEAKNIQYF
TGCAGCGCCGAAACAGGGGAAGCCAAAAACATTCAGTACTTC
>TRBJ2-2|TRBV2|TRBD2|few
CASRDPGLAGNTGELFF
TGTGCCAGCCGCGACCCGGGACTAGCGGGGAACACCGGGGAGCTGTTTTTT
>TRBJ1-2|TRBV5-8|NA|NA
CASSLSGADYGYTF
TGTGCCAGCAGCTTGAGCGGGGCTGACTATGGCTACACCTTC
>TRBJ2-5|TRBV24-1|TRBD1|NA
CATSPGQGARETQYF
TGTGCCACCAGCCCGGGACAGGGGGCGAGAGAGACCCAGTACTTC
>TRBJ2-5|TRBV28|NA|NA
CASSTSNREGTQYF
TGTGCCAGCAGCACTTCAAACAGGGAGGGGACCCAGTACTTC
>TRBJ2-5|TRBV3-1/TRBV3-2|TRBD2|NA
CASSQGASGGQETQYF
TGTGCCAGCAGCCAAGGGGCTAGCGGGGGCCAAGAGACCCAGTACTTC
>TRBJ1-2|TRBV12-3/TRBV12-4|NA|once
CASSLAEHGYTF
TGTGCCAGCAGTTTAGCGGAGCATGGCTACACCTTC
>TRBJ1-1|TRBV10-1|NA|NA
CASSEITGNTEAFF
TGCGCCAGCAGTGAGATCACGGGGAACACTGAAGCTTTCTTT
>TRBJ1-1|TRBV7-8|TRBD1|many
CASSLGTGTANTEAFF
TGTGCCAGCAGCTTAGGGACAGGGACAGCGAACACTGAAGCTTTCTTT
>TRBJ2-2|TRBV7-2|NA|NA
CASSLDWGVAGELFF
TGTGCCAGCAGCTTGGACTGGGGGGTGGCCGGGGAGCTGTTTTTT
>TRBJ1-1|TRBV6-6|NA|NA
CASQAGRGGTEAFF
TGTGCCAGTCAGGCGGGTAGGGGGGGCACTGAAGCTTTCTTT
>TRBJ2-5|TRBV9|NA|few
CASSVAGYQETQYF
TGTGCCAGCAGCGTAGCCGGGTACCAAGAGACCCAGTACTTC
>TRBJ2-1|TRBV6-5|TRBD2|NA
CASERERYNEQFF
TGTGCCAGCGAGCGGGAGAGGTACAATGAGCAGTTCTTC
>TRBJ2-4|TRBV15|NA|few
CATSSDIGPTVLPIQYF
TGTGCCACCAGCAGTGACATCGGACCGACAGTTCTGCCCATTCAGTACTTC
>TRBJ1-1|TRBV28|NA|NA
CASSSSANTEAFF
TGTGCCAGCAGTTCGAGCGCGAACACTGAAGCTTTCTTT
>TRBJ1-5|TRBV6-2/TRBV6-3|NA|NA
CASSYVGGQPQHF
TGTGCCAGCAGTTACGTGGGAGGGCAGCCCCAGCATTTT
>TRBJ1-5|TRBV18|TRBD1|NA
CASGADRVQPQHF
TGTGCCAGCGGAGCGGACAGGGTGCAGCCCCAGCATTTT
>TRBJ1-1|TRBV6-5|NA|few
CASSSRVSTEAFF
TGTGCCAGCAGTTCCAGGGTGAGCACTGAAGCTTTCTTT
>TRBJ1-2|TRBV5-5|NA|NA
CASSLAMGGLYGYTF
TGTGCCAGCAGCTTGGCCATGGGAGGGCTTTATGGCTACACCTTC
>TRBJ1-2|TRBV25-1|NA|NA
CASSDRGQIGYTF
TGTGCCAGCAGTGACAGGGGACAAATTGGCTACACCTTC
>TRBJ2-1|TRBV29-1|TRBD2|NA
CSVDRTSGAEQFF
TGCAGCGTTGACCGGACTAGCGGCGCTGAGCAGTTCTTC
>TRBJ2-1|TRBV7-9|NA|NA
CASSLVNRNEQFF
TGTGCCAGCAGCTTAGTCAACAGGAATGAGCAGTTCTTC
>TRBJ1-5|TRBV27|TRBD1|NA
CASSLGTANNQPQHF
TGTGCCAGCAGTCTCGGGACAGCCAACAATCAGCCCCAGCATTTT
>TRBJ2-7|TRBV27|NA|NA
CASSLSSPGEQYF
TGTGCCAGCAGTTTATCCTCTCCGGGCGAGCAGTACTTC
>TRBJ1-1|TRBV7-2|TRBD1|NA
CASSSQGATEAFF
TGTGCCAGCAGCTCCCAGGGGGCCACTGAAGCTTTCTTT
>TRBJ2-5|TRBV5-1|NA|medium-sized
CASSLNTGGQETQYF
TGCGCCAGCAGCTTAAATACAGGAGGGCAAGAGACCCAGTACTTC
>TRBJ1-4|TRBV6-2/TRBV6-3|NA|NA
CASSSVNEKLFF
TGTGCCAGCAGTTCGGTTAATGAAAAACTGTTTTTT
>TRBJ2-5|TRBV5-1|TRBD1|NA
CASNTGGEETQYF
TGCGCCAGCAATACAGGGGGTGAAGAGACCCAGTACTTC
>TRBJ1-6|TRBV4-1|NA|once
CASSPPTGNDSPLHF
TGCGCCAGCAGCCCCCCGACAGGAAACGATTCACCCCTCCACTTT
>TRBJ2-7|TRBV5-8|TRBD1|NA
CASSQDRAYEQYF
TGTGCCAGCAGCCAAGACAGGGCCTACGAGCAGTACTTC
>TRBJ2-7|TRBV6-5|NA|NA
CASSLGYEQYF
TGTGCCAGCAGTCTCGGGTACGAGCAGTACTTC
>TRBJ1-1|TRBV7-9|NA|NA
CASSLGAPEAFF
TGTGCCAGCAGCTTAGGGGCGCCTGAAGCTTTCTTT
>TRBJ2-3|TRBV28|TRBD1|NA
CATAPTGHTDTQYF
TGTGCCACCGCCCCGACAGGGCACACAGATACGCAGTATTTT
>TRBJ2-3|TRBV25-1|TRBD2|once
CASSVGTSGSTDTQYF
TGTGCCAGCAGTGTGGGGACTAGCGGGAGCACAGATACGCAGTATTTT
>TRBJ2-7|TRBV28|TRBD2|NA
CASSLRLAGAREQYF
TGTGCCAGCAGTTTAAGGCTAGCGGGAGCGCGGGAGCAGTACTTC
>TRBJ1-4|TRBV7-9|TRBD1|NA
CASSSNSGGGEKLFF
TGTGCCAGCAGCTCAAACTCCGGAGGGGGCGAAAAACTGTTTTTT
>TRBJ1-1|TRBV19|TRBD1|NA
CASKRDSMNTEAFF
TGTGCCAGTAAACGGGACAGCATGAACACTGAAGCTTTCTTT
>TRBJ1-1|TRBV11-1|NA|NA
CASSLGPPGAEAFF
TGTGCCAGCAGCTTAGGACCTCCGGGTGCTGAAGCTTTCTTT
>TRBJ1-4|TRBV27|NA|NA
CASSHRGSNEKLFF
TGTGCCAGCAGTCATAGGGGTTCGAATGAAAAACTGTTTTTT
>TRBJ1-2|TRBV7-2|NA|once
CASSAIGANYGYTF
TGTGCCAGCAGCGCAATAGGGGCTAACTATGGCTACACCTTC
>TRBJ2-7|TRBV6-2/TRBV6-3|TRBD1|NA
CASSLLGQGFDEQYF
TGTGCCAGCAGCCTACTCGGACAGGGTTTCGACGAGCAGTACTTC